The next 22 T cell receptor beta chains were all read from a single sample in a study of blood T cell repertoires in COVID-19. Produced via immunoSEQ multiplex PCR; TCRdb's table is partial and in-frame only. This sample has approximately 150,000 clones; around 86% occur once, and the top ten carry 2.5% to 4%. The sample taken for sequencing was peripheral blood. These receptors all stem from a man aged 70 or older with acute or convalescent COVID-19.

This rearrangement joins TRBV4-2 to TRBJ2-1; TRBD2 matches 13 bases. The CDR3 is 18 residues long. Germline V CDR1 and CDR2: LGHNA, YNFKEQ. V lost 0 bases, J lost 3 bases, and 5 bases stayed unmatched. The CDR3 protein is CASSQDSRLAGGYNEQFF. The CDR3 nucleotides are TGTGCCAGCAGCCAAGATTCCCGACTAGCGGGAGGCTACAATGAGCAGTTCTTC.

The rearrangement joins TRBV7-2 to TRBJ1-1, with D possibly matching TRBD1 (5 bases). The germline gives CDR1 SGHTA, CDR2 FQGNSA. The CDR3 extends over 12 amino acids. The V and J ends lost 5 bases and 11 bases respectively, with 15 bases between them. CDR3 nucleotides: TGTGCCAGCAGCGCTCAGGGAACCTGGGCTTTCTTT. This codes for CASSAQGTWAFF.

The CDR3 DNA reads as TGTGCCAGCAGCTTAATGGGACTCGAGCAGTACTTC. The encoded protein is CASSLMGLEQYF. This sequence joins TRBV11-1 and TRBJ2-7, with a possible D match to TRBD2 (6 bases). The V end was cut by 2 bases, the J end by 6 bases, with 8 bases between. CDR3 size: 12 residues. Germline CDR1 SGHAT, CDR2 FQDESV (reference sequence).

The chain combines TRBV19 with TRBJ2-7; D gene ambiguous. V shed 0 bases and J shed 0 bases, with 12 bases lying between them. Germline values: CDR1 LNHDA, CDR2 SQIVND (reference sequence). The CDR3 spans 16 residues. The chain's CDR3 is CASSIDSGGASYEQYF. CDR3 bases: TGTGCCAGTAGTATAGATTCTGGCGGAGCCTCCTACGAGCAGTACTTC.

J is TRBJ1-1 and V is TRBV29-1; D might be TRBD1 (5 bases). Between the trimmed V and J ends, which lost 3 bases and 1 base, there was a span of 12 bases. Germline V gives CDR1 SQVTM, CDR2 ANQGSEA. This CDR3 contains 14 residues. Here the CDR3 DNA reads TGCAGCGTTGATTCGGCCAGGGCGAACACTGAAGCTTTCTTT. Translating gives CSVDSARANTEAFF.

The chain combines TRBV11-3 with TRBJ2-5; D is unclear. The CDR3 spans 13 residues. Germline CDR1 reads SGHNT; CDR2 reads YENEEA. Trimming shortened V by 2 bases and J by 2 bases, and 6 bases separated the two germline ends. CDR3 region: CASSLLPQETQYF. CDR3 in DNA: TGTGCCAGCAGCTTACTACCTCAAGAGACCCAGTACTTC.

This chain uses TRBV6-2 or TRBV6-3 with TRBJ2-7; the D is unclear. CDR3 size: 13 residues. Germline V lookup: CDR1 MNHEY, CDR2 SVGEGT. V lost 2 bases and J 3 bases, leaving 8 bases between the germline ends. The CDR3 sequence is CASSYLEIYEQYF. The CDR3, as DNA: TGTGCCAGCAGTTACCTCGAGATCTACGAGCAGTACTTC.

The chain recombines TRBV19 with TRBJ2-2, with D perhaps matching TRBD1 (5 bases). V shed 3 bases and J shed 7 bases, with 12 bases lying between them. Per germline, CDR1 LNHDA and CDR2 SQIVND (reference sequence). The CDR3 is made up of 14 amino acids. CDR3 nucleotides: TGTGCCAGTAGTATTCAGGGAATTGGCGGGGAGCTGTTTTTT. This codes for CASSIQGIGGELFF.

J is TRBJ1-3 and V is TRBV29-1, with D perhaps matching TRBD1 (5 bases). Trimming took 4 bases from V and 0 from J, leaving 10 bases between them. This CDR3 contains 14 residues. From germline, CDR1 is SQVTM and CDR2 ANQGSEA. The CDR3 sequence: CSVVPGDSGNTIYF. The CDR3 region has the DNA TGCAGCGTTGTGCCGGGGGACTCTGGAAACACCATATATTTT.

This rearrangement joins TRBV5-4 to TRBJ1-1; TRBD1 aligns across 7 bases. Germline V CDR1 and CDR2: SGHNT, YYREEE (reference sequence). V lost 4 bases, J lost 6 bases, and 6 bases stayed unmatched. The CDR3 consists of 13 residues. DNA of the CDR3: TGTGCCAGCAGCCCACGACAGGGTTCTGAAGCTTTCTTT. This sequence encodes CASSPRQGSEAFF. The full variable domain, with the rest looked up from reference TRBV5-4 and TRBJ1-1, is ETGVTQSPTHLIKTRGQQVTLRCSSQSGHNTVSWYQQALGQGPQFIFQYYREEENGRGNFPPRFSGLQFPNYSSELNVNALELDDSALYLCASSPRQGSEAFFGQGTRLTVV.

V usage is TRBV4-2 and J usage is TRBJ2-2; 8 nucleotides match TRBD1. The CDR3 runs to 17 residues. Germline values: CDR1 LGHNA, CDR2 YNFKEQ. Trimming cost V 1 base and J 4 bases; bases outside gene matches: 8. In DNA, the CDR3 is TGTGCCAGCAGCCAAGTGGGTCAGGGGGCGAGCACCGGGGAGCTGTTTTTT. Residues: CASSQVGQGASTGELFF.

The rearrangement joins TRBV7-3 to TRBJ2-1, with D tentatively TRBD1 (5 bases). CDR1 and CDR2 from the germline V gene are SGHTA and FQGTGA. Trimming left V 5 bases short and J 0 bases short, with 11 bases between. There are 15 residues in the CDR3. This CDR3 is CASSNGQSSYNEQFF. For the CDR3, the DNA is TGTGCCAGCAGCAATGGACAAAGCTCCTACAATGAGCAGTTCTTC.

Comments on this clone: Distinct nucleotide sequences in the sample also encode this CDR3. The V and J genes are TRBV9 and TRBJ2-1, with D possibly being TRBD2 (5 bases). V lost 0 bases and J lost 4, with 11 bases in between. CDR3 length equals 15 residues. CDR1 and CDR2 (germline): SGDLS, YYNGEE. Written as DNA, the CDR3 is TGTGCCAGCAGCGTAGGAGGGCTGAGTTACAATGAGCAGTTCTTC. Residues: CASSVGGLSYNEQFF.

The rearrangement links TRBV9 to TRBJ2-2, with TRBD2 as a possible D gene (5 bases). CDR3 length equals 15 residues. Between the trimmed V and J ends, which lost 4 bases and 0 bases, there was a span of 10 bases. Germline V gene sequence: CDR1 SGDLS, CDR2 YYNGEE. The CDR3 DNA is TGTGCCAGCAGCTCCGCCGGGACGAACACCGGGGAGCTGTTTTTT. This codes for CASSSAGTNTGELFF.

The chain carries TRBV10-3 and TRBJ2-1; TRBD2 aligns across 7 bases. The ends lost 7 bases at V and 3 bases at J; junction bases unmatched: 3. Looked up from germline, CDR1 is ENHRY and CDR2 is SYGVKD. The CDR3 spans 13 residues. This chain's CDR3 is CAITAGDYNEQFF. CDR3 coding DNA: TGTGCCATCACGGCGGGAGACTACAATGAGCAGTTCTTC.

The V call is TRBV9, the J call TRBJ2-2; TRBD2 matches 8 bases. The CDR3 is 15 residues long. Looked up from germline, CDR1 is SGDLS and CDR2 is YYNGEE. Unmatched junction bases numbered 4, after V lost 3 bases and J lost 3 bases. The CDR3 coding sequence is TGTGCCAGCAGCGCAAGCGGGAGTGACACCGGGGAGCTGTTTTTT. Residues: CASSASGSDTGELFF.

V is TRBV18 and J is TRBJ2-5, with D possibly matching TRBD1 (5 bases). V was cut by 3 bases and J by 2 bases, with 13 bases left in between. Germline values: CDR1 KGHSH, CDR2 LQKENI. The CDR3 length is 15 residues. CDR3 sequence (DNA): TGTGCCAGCTCACCCCCCTTAGGGGCACAAGAGACCCAGTACTTC. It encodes CASSPPLGAQETQYF. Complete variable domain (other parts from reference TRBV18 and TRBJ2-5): NAGVMQNPRHLVRRRGQEARLRCSPMKGHSHVYWYRQLPEEGLKFMVYLQKENIIDESGMPKERFSAEFPKEGPSILRIQQVVRGDSAAYFCASSPPLGAQETQYFGPGTRLLVL.

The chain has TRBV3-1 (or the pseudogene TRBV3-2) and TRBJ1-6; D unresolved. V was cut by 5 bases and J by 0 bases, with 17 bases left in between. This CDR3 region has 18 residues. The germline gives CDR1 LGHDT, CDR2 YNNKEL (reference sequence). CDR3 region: CASSSVTPRSSYNSPLHF. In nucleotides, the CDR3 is TGTGCCAGCAGCTCGGTAACTCCAAGGAGCTCCTATAATTCACCCCTCCACTTT.

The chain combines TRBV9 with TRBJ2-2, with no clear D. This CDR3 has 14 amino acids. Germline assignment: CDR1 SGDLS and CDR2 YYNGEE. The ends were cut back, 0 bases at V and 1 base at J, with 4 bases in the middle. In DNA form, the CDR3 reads TGTGCCAGCAGCGTAGGCGTGAACACCGGGGAGCTGTTTTTT. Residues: CASSVGVNTGELFF.

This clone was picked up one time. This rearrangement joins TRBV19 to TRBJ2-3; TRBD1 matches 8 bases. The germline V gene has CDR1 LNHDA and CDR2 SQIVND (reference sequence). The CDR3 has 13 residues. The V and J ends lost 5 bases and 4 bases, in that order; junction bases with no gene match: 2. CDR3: CASSGTGSDTQYF. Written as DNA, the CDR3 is TGTGCCAGTAGTGGGACAGGTTCAGATACGCAGTATTTT.

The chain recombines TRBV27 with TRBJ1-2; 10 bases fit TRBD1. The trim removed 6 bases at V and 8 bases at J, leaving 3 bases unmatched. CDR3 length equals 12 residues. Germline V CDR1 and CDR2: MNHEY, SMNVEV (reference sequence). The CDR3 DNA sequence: TGTGCCAGCAGGACAGGGGGCTACGGCTACACCTTC. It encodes CASRTGGYGYTF.

CDR3 DNA sequence: TGTGCCAGTAGTACCGCGGGTGAGCAGTTCTTC. Its translation: CASSTAGEQFF. The chain has TRBV19 and TRBJ2-1, with D tentatively TRBD2 (5 bases). V was shortened by 4 bases and J by 9 bases, with 7 bases between the two germline ends. The CDR3 runs to 11 residues. CDR1 and CDR2 from the germline V gene are LNHDA and SQIVND (reference sequence).